The 3 T cell receptor beta chains in this list originate from one sample, sequenced in a study of Graves' ophthalmopathy and Graves' hyperthyroidism (dated by TCRdb to the late 2010s). The sequencer was an Illumina HiSeq 2000. TCR beta CDR3 regions were amplified from RNA transcripts for repertoire sequencing. The first round was an RT-PCR using HTBI primers with the Qiagen OneStep RT-PCR kit, and this first round was followed by a second-round multiplex PCR, then size selection and purification. The public reads were run again by TCRdb, first through fastp at Q25 and then through MiXCR, and only productive beta chains were kept. Identical CDR3 proteins give one entry, which carries the most common genes and DNA. Within this sample are approximately 640,000 distinct CDR3 sequences, with 35% to 50% of them counted one time only. The ten largest clones take up 3% to 3.5% of the sample. Material for sequencing was peripheral blood. Receptor source: an adult man with Graves' ophthalmopathy.

In its sample, this clonotype was seen a few times. This chain links TRBV6-5 with TRBJ2-6, with D maybe TRBD1 (5 bases). Trimming removed 2 bases from V and 0 bases from J, with 14 bases in between. The CDR3 loop spans 18 amino acids. Germline V gene data show CDR1 as MNHEY and CDR2 as SVGAGI. The CDR3 DNA reads as TGTGCCAGCAGTTACCTCCTAGGGGATTTCTCTGGGGCCAACGTCCTGACTTTC. Translation: CASSYLLGDFSGANVLTF.

The J gene is TRBJ2-5, the V gene TRBV29-1, with 9 bases matching TRBD2. The germline gives CDR1 SQVTM, CDR2 ANQGSEA. The V and J ends lost 1 base and 2 bases, in that order; junction bases with no gene match: 2. The CDR3 consists of 14 residues. CDR3 bases: TGCAGCGTTGAAGTAGCGGGAGAGCAAGAGACCCAGTACTTC. This sequence encodes CSVEVAGEQETQYF.

This clonotype has ten or more counts. The junction and the germline gene differ at one end; a read error may be behind it. The chain employs TRBV6-6 and TRBJ1-5, with TRBD1 matching 8 bases. CDR3 length: 15 residues. Germline CDR1 reads MNHNY; CDR2 reads SVGAGI (reference sequence). CDR3 amino acids: CASRYSGQGNQPQHF. Written as DNA, the CDR3 is TGTGCCAGCAGGTACTCGGGACAGGGCAATCAGCCCCAGCATTTT.